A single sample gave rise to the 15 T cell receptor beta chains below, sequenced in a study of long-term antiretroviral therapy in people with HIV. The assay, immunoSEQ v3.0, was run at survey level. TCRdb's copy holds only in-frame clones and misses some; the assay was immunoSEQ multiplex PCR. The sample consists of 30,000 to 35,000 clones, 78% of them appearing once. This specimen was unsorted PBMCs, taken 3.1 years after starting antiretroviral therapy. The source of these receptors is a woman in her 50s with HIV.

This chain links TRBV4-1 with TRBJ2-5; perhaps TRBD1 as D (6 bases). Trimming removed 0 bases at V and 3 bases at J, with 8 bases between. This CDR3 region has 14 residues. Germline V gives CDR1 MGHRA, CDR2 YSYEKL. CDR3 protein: CASSQEPGEETQYF. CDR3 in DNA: TGCGCCAGCAGCCAAGAACCAGGGGAAGAGACCCAGTACTTC.

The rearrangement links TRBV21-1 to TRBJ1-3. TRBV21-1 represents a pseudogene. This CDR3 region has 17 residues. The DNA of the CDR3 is TGTGCCAGCAGCGGGGGGGACAGTGGTAGCTCTGGAAACACCATATATTTT. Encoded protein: CASSGGDSGSSGNTIYF.

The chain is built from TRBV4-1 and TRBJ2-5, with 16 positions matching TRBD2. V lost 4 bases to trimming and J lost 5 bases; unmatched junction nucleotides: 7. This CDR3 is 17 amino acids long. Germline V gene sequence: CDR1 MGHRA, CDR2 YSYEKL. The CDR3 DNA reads TGCGCCAGCAGCCCCGGGACTAGCGGGGGGGCCCCGGAGACCCAGTACTTC. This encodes CASSPGTSGGAPETQYF.

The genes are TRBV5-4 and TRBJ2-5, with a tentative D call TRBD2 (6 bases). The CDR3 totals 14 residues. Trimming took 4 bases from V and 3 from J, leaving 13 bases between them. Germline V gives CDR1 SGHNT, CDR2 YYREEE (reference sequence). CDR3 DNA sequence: TGTGCCAGCAGCCAACGGACGGGGGAAGAGACCCAGTACTTC. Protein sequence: CASSQRTGEETQYF.

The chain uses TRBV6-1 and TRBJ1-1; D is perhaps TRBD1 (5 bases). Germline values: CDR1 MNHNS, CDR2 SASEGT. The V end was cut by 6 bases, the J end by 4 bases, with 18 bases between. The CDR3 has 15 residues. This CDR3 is CASRVRSGRGTEAFF. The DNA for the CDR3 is TGTGCCAGCAGGGTTAGGTCGGGGCGGGGCACTGAAGCTTTCTTT.

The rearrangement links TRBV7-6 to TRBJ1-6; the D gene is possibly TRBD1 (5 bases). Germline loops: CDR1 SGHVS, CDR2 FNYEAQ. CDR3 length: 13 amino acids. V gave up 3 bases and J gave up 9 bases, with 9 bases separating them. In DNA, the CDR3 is TGTGCCAGCAGCTTCGGGGGGAGTTCACCCCTCCACTTT. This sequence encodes CASSFGGSSPLHF.

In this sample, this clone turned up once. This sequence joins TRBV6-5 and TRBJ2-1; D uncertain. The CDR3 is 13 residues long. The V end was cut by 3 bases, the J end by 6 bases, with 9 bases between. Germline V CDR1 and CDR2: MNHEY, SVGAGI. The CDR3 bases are TGTGCCAGCAGTTATGAAAGAGGCAATGAGCAGTTCTTC. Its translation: CASSYERGNEQFF.

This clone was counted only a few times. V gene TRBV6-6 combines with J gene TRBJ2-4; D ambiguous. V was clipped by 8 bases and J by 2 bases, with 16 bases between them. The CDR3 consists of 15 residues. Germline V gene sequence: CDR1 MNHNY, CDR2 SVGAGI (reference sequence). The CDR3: CASRNIDSPKNIQYF. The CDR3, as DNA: TGTGCCAGCCGAAATATCGATTCGCCCAAAAACATTCAGTACTTC.

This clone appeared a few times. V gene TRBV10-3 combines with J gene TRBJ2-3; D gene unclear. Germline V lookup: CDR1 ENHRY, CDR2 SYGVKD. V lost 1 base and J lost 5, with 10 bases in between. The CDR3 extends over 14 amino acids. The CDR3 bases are TGTGCCATCAGTGAGTTCTCCAGAGGAGATACGCAGTATTTT. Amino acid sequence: CAISEFSRGDTQYF.

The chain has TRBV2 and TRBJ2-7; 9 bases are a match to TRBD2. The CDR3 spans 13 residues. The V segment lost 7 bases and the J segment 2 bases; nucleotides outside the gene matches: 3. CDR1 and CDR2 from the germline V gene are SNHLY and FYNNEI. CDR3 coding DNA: TGTGCCAGCAAAAGCGGGGGGACCTACGAGCAGTACTTC. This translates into CASKSGGTYEQYF.

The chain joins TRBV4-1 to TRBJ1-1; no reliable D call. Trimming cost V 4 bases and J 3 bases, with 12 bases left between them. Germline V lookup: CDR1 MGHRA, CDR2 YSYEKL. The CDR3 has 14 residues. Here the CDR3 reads CASSLGPRDTEAFF. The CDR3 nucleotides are TGCGCCAGCAGCCTCGGACCGAGAGACACTGAAGCTTTCTTT.

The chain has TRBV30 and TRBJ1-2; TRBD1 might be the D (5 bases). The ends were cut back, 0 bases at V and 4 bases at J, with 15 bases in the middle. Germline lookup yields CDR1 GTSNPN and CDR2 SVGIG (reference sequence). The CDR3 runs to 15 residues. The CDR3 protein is CAWSVYPGRTYGYTF. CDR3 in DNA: TGTGCCTGGAGTGTATATCCAGGGCGCACCTATGGCTACACCTTC.

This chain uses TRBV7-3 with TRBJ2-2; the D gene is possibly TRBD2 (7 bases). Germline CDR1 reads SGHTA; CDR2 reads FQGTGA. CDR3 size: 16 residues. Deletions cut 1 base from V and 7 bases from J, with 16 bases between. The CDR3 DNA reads TGTGCCAGCAGCTTAATGGGGGGGGCCCGGGACGGGGAGCTGTTTTTT. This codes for CASSLMGGARDGELFF.

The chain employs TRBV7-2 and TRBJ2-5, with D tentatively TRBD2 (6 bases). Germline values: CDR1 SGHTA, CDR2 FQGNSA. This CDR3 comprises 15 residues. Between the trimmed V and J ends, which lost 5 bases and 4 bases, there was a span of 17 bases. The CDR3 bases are TGTGCCAGCAGCGGATCGGGACTCCAAGGAGAGACCCAGTACTTC. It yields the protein CASSGSGLQGETQYF.

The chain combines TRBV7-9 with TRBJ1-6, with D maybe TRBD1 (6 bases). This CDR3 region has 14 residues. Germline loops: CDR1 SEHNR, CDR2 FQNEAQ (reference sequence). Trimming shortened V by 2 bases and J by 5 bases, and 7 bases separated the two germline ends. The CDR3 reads CASSLSGDNSPLHF. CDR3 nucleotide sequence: TGTGCCAGCAGCTTATCAGGGGATAATTCACCCCTCCACTTT.